The clone carrying this T cell receptor (beta chain) was recorded only once. The antigen is unknown. This record comes from a study of cytomegalovirus exposure and HLA in healthy donors. Study conclusions and caveats: TCR beta chains numbering some 160 were designated cytomegalovirus-associated.

The CDR3 has 16 amino acids. CDR1 and CDR2 (germline): SGHVS, FQNEAQ. V was pared by 5 bases and J by 8 bases, with 22 bases between. Healthy bone marrow donors made up the donor group. No CMV serostatus was recorded for this donor. 13 Jbeta primers and 60 Vbeta primers were used for the PCR. The protocol was immunoSEQ multiplex PCR, while the TCRdb copy is restricted to in-frame clones and leaves out a portion. The table has about 150,000 clones, roughly 77% seen once. The chain links TRBV7-8 to TRBJ2-1, with a possible D match to TRBD2 (5 bases). This receptor was taken from a human donor in good health. The sequencing sample was made of PBMCs. The CDR3 region has the DNA TGTGCCAGCAGCCTCAGGAGGCGTAACGGGCCTTATGAGCAGTTCTTC. The encoded protein is CASSLRRRNGPYEQFF.